This T cell receptor beta chain was found in a study of cytomegalovirus exposure and HLA in healthy donors (dated by TCRdb to the late 2010s). Describing the broader study: A later analysis indicated that the 100 to 150 validation repertoires were generated on the platform also employed for the 666 repertoires of the first cohort. The study was designed to test whether signatures of past pathogen exposure could be identified by cataloging public T cell receptors. Along with the roughly 700-subject first cohort, a separate validation cohort of over a hundred different subjects was used. The study combined high-throughput TCR immunosequencing, statistical association of individual TCRs with disease status, and machine learning to predict cytomegalovirus infection status. Here is what the overall study found, with its caveats: While some public TCRs were present in many individuals, most TCR sequences turned up only very rarely across donors. A later analysis had no HLA typing for the validation cohort, so co-occurrence there was scored across all 110 or so repertoires. A few of the identified cytomegalovirus-associated TCR beta chains were confirmed in vitro to be specific for cytomegalovirus antigens. According to the authors, the approach could potentially be generalized to other disease states and immunological phenotypes. A total of fewer than 200 TCR beta chains were listed by the study as associated with cytomegalovirus. A later analysis found that TCRs clustered in the first cohort also tended to co-occur in the 100 to 150 validation repertoires, with more than 90% of cluster scores above 0. Cytomegalovirus status was reported to be diagnosed by the classifier with high specificity and sensitivity in both the original and validation cohorts.

With respect to this clone: Its specific antigen is unknown. Nothing much larger sits one base from this clone, and base qualities are not available.

The donors were included in the validation cohort of some 120 subjects, a group kept apart from the roughly 730-subject first cohort. Germline trimming amounts to 5 bases on V and 6 bases on J, with 10 as the count of junction bases outside the gene matches. The CDR3 starts with the cysteine, ends with the phenylalanine, and has 16 residues. The read is trimmed to its CDR3 DNA, 48 bases read in frame from base 1. Sequences MNHEY (CDR1) and SMNVEV (CDR2) are obtained from the germline V gene (reference sequence). The library was generated by the immunoSEQ multiplex PCR assay. The study's processing was this. A statistical classification framework was developed to diagnose cytomegalovirus status using the catalog of TCR beta chain sequences. TCRdb stores this immuneACCESS table with in-frame sequences only. Part of the clones is absent; in the studies checked, under half of the shortfall reflects unresolved V genes, and no reason is known for the rest. The DNA gave D and trimming, while V, J and clone size come from that table. Within this sample are approximately 100,000 clones, with about 90% of them counted one time only. The biggest ten clones account for 6% to 6.5% of the sample.

This sequence originates from a young man in good health and CMV-seropositive. The chain joins TRBV27 to TRBJ2-4, with 10 middle bases fitting TRBD1. The sample comprised PBMCs. DNA sequence: TGTGCCAGCAGTGAGACGACAGGGGGCTCGGTAAACATTCAGTACTTC. This yields the protein CASSETTGGSVNIQYF.